The rows below give T cell receptor beta chains drawn from one sample of a study of blood T cell repertoires in COVID-19. Here immunoSEQ multiplex PCR was the method, and the copy in TCRdb shows in-frame clones only, minus some. The sample has 500,000 to 600,000 clones; less than 90% are singletons. Sequencing was performed on peripheral blood. The receptors shown here come from a woman aged 50 to 65 with COVID-19, enrolled during active disease. Both conserved end residues are part of each CDR3. Fields, in order: J gene, D gene, clone size, V gene, CDR3 protein, CDR3 DNA. D genes are given only for firm matches. The listing skips clone size in some rows; elsewhere it reads once, few, many or a size class.

J gene: TRBJ2-2
D gene: NA
clone size: NA
V gene: TRBV2
CDR3 protein: CASSDPFTSTGELFF
CDR3 DNA: TGTGCCAGCAGTGACCCTTTTACTAGCACCGGGGAGCTGTTTTTT

J gene: TRBJ2-1
D gene: TRBD2
clone size: NA
V gene: TRBV5-1
CDR3 protein: CASSSSGGSYNEQFF
CDR3 DNA: TGCGCCAGCAGCAGTAGCGGGGGTAGCTACAATGAGCAGTTCTTC

J gene: TRBJ2-2
D gene: NA
clone size: NA
V gene: TRBV12-5
CDR3 protein: CATRRGATGELFF
CDR3 DNA: TGTGCCACACGTCGGGGGGCGACCGGGGAGCTGTTTTTT

J gene: TRBJ1-6
D gene: TRBD1
clone size: NA
V gene: TRBV25-1
CDR3 protein: CASRTGESPLHF
CDR3 DNA: TGTGCCAGCAGAACAGGGGAGTCACCCCTCCACTTT

J gene: TRBJ1-6
D gene: TRBD1
clone size: once
V gene: TRBV11-2
CDR3 protein: CASSYYTGQGESPLHF
CDR3 DNA: TGTGCCAGCAGCTATTATACGGGACAGGGGGAATCACCCCTCCACTTT

J gene: TRBJ1-6
D gene: TRBD1
clone size: NA
V gene: TRBV6-5
CDR3 protein: CASSSRPDREGSPLHF
CDR3 DNA: TGTGCCAGCAGTTCTCGGCCGGACAGGGAGGGTTCACCCCTCCACTTT

J gene: TRBJ2-6
D gene: NA
clone size: few
V gene: TRBV10-3
CDR3 protein: CAISESHLGANVLTF
CDR3 DNA: TGTGCCATCAGTGAGTCCCATCTAGGGGCCAACGTCCTGACTTTC

J gene: TRBJ1-2
D gene: NA
clone size: few
V gene: TRBV2
CDR3 protein: CASSHGVEYGYTF
CDR3 DNA: TGTGCCAGCAGTCACGGGGTAGAGTATGGCTACACCTTC

J gene: TRBJ2-2
D gene: TRBD1
clone size: NA
V gene: TRBV9
CDR3 protein: CASSVGGQGSGELFF
CDR3 DNA: TGTGCCAGCAGCGTAGGGGGACAGGGATCCGGGGAGCTGTTTTTT

J gene: TRBJ2-7
D gene: TRBD2
clone size: NA
V gene: TRBV4-1
CDR3 protein: CASSQGGLAAYEQYF
CDR3 DNA: TGCGCCAGCAGCCAAGGAGGACTAGCAGCGTACGAGCAGTACTTC

J gene: TRBJ2-7
D gene: NA
clone size: NA
V gene: TRBV30
CDR3 protein: CAWSVRGNEQYF
CDR3 DNA: TGTGCCTGGAGTGTACGAGGGAACGAGCAGTACTTC

J gene: TRBJ1-3
D gene: NA
clone size: NA
V gene: TRBV5-4
CDR3 protein: CASSPWGHSGNTIYF
CDR3 DNA: TGTGCCAGCAGCCCATGGGGACACTCTGGAAACACCATATATTTT

J gene: TRBJ2-3
D gene: TRBD2
clone size: NA
V gene: TRBV2
CDR3 protein: CASSEPGLAGGGYF
CDR3 DNA: TGTGCCAGCAGCGAACCGGGACTAGCGGGGGGCGGGTATTTT

J gene: TRBJ1-5
D gene: NA
clone size: NA
V gene: TRBV4-1
CDR3 protein: CASSQSGLQPQHF
CDR3 DNA: TGCGCCAGCAGCCAGTCCGGACTTCAGCCCCAGCATTTT

J gene: TRBJ1-1
D gene: NA
clone size: NA
V gene: TRBV7-9
CDR3 protein: CASSLALSGAEAFF
CDR3 DNA: TGTGCCAGCAGCTTAGCGCTGTCAGGGGCGGAAGCTTTCTTT

J gene: TRBJ1-1
D gene: TRBD1
clone size: NA
V gene: TRBV29-1
CDR3 protein: CSVEPSGGKTEAFF
CDR3 DNA: TGCAGCGTTGAGCCTTCAGGGGGGAAGACTGAAGCTTTCTTT

J gene: TRBJ2-3
D gene: TRBD2
clone size: NA
V gene: TRBV5-1
CDR3 protein: CASSFGTSGVSGTDTQYF
CDR3 DNA: TGCGCCAGCAGCTTCGGGACTAGCGGGGTCTCGGGGACAGATACGCAGTATTTT

J gene: TRBJ2-7
D gene: TRBD2
clone size: once
V gene: TRBV5-6
CDR3 protein: CASSPGLGFSEQYF
CDR3 DNA: TGTGCCAGCAGTCCGGGACTAGGTTTCAGCGAGCAGTACTTC

J gene: TRBJ2-7
D gene: TRBD1
clone size: NA
V gene: TRBV4-1
CDR3 protein: CASSLGQGIYEQYF
CDR3 DNA: TGCGCCAGCAGCCTTGGACAGGGGATTTACGAGCAGTACTTC

J gene: TRBJ2-7
D gene: TRBD1
clone size: once
V gene: TRBV6-4
CDR3 protein: CASTQEGTGVDEQYF
CDR3 DNA: TGTGCCAGCACCCAGGAGGGGACAGGGGTAGACGAGCAGTACTTC

J gene: TRBJ2-7
D gene: NA
clone size: once
V gene: TRBV6-6
CDR3 protein: CASSYGGNYEQYF
CDR3 DNA: TGTGCCAGCAGTTACGGAGGAAACTACGAGCAGTACTTC

J gene: TRBJ2-3
D gene: TRBD1
clone size: once
V gene: TRBV5-6
CDR3 protein: CASLTGSLTDTQYF
CDR3 DNA: TGTGCCAGCCTGACAGGGTCCCTCACAGATACGCAGTATTTT

J gene: TRBJ2-3
D gene: NA
clone size: NA
V gene: TRBV11-3
CDR3 protein: CASSLGTLTDTQYF
CDR3 DNA: TGTGCCAGCAGCCTCGGGACTCTCACAGATACGCAGTATTTT

J gene: TRBJ2-5
D gene: NA
clone size: NA
V gene: TRBV6-1
CDR3 protein: CASSEGTVRGTQYF
CDR3 DNA: TGTGCCAGCAGTGAAGGAACTGTAAGGGGGACCCAGTACTTC

J gene: TRBJ1-3
D gene: NA
clone size: NA
V gene: TRBV30
CDR3 protein: CAWSVEPGNTIYF
CDR3 DNA: TGTGCCTGGAGTGTGGAGCCTGGAAACACCATATATTTT